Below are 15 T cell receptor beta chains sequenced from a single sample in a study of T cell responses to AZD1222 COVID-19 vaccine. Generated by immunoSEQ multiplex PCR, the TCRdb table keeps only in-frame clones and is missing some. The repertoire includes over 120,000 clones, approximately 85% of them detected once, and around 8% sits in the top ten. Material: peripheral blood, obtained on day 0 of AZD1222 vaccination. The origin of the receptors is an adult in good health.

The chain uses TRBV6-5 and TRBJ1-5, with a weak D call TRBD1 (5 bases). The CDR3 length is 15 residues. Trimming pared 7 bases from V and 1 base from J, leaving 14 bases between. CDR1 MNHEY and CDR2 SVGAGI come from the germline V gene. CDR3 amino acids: CASTAFWGSNQPQHF. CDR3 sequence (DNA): TGTGCCAGCACCGCTTTTTGGGGGAGCAATCAGCCCCAGCATTTT.

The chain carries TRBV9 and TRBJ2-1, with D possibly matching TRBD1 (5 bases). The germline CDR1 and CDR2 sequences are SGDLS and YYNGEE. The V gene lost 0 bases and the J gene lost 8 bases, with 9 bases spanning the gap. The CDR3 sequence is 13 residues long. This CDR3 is CASSVGWGDEQFF. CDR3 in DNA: TGTGCCAGCAGCGTAGGGTGGGGCGATGAGCAGTTCTTC. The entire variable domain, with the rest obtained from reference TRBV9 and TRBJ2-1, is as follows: DSGVTQTPKHLITATGQRVTLRCSPRSGDLSVYWYQQSLDQGLQFLIQYYNGEERAKGNILERFSAQQFPDLHSELNLSSLELGDSALYFCASSVGWGDEQFFGPGTRLTVL.

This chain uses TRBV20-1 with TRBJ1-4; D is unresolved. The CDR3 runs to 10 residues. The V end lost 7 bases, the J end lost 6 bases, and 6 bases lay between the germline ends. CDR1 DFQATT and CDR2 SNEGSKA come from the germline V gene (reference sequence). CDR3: CSVADEKLFF. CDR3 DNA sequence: TGCAGTGTGGCTGATGAAAAACTGTTTTTT.

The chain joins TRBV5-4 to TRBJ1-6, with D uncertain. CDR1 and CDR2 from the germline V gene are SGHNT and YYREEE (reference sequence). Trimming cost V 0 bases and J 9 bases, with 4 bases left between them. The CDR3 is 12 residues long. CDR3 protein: CASSLVGSPLHF. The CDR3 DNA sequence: TGTGCCAGCAGCTTGGTTGGTTCACCCCTCCACTTT.

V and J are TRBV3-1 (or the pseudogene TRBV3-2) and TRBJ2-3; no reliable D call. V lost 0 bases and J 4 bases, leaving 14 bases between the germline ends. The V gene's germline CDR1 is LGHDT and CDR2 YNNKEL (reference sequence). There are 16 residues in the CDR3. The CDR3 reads CASSQELDSIPDTQYF. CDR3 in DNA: TGTGCCAGCAGCCAAGAGTTAGACTCTATCCCAGATACGCAGTATTTT.

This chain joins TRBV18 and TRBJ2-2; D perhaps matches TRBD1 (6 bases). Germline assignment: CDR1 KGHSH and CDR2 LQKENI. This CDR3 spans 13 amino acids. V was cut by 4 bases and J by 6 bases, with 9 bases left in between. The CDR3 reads CASSLQGAGELFF. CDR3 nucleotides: TGTGCCAGCTCACTACAGGGTGCCGGGGAGCTGTTTTTT.

Here the CDR3 reads CAWSGRGSISDTQYF. In nucleotides, the CDR3 is TGTGCCTGGAGCGGACGCGGGAGTATTTCAGATACGCAGTATTTT. This rearrangement joins TRBV30 to TRBJ2-3; 7 bases are shared with TRBD2. V trimming: 3 bases; J trimming: 4 bases; junction bases outside the gene matches: 10. Germline loops: CDR1 GTSNPN, CDR2 SVGIG (reference sequence). This CDR3 contains 15 residues.

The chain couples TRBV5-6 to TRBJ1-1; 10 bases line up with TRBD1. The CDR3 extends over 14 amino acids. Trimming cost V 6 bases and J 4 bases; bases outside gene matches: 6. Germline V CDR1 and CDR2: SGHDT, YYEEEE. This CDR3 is CASKIGQGGTEAFF. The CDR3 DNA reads TGTGCCAGCAAAATAGGACAGGGGGGCACTGAAGCTTTCTTT.

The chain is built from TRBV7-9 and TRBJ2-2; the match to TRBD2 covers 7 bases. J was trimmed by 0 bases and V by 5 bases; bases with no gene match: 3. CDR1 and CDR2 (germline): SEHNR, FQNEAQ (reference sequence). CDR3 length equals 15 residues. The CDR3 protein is CASSLGLANTGELFF. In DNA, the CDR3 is TGTGCCAGCAGCCTTGGACTAGCGAACACCGGGGAGCTGTTTTTT.

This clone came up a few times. This CDR3 reads CAISTDGGGYTF. The CDR3 region has the DNA TGTGCCATCAGTACCGACGGGGGAGGCTACACCTTC. This chain joins TRBV10-3 and TRBJ1-2, with a tentative D call TRBD1 (5 bases). CDR3 length: 12 amino acids. V was pared by 5 bases and J by 8 bases, with 12 bases between. Germline CDR1 reads ENHRY; CDR2 reads SYGVKD.

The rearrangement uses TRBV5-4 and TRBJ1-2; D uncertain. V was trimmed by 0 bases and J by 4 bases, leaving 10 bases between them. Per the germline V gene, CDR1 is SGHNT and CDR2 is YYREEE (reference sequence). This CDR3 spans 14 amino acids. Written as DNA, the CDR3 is TGTGCCAGCAGCTTGGGTCGAAGCTCCTATGGCTACACCTTC. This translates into CASSLGRSSYGYTF.

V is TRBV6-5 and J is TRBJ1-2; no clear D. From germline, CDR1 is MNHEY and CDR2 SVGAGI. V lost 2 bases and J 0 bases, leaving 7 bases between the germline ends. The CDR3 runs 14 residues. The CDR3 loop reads CASSYGSPNYGYTF. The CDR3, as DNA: TGTGCCAGCAGTTACGGCTCACCTAACTATGGCTACACCTTC.

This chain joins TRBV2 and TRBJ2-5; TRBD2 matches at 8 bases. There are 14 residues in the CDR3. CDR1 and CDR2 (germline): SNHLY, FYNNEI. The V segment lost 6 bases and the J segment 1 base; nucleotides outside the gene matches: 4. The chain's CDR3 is CASSRTSSQETQYF. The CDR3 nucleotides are TGTGCCAGCAGCAGGACTAGCAGCCAAGAGACCCAGTACTTC.

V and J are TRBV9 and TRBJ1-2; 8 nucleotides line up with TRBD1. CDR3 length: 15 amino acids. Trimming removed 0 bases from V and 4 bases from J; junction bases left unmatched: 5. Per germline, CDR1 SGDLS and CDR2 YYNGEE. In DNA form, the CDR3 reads TGTGCCAGCAGCGTAGTGTCAGGGGGCCTCTATGGCTACACCTTC. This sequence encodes CASSVVSGGLYGYTF. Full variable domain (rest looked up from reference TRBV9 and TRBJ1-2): DSGVTQTPKHLITATGQRVTLRCSPRSGDLSVYWYQQSLDQGLQFLIQYYNGEERAKGNILERFSAQQFPDLHSELNLSSLELGDSALYFCASSVVSGGLYGYTFGSGTRLTVV.

CDR3 protein: CASSPGQNTIYF. For the CDR3, the DNA is TGTGCCAGCAGCCCAGGGCAAAACACCATATATTTT. V is TRBV12-3 or TRBV12-4 and J is TRBJ1-3; D possibly corresponds to TRBD1 (5 bases). V lost 6 bases to trimming and J lost 6 bases, with 9 bases between them. This CDR3 is 12 amino acids long.